These 3 T cell receptor delta chains share one sample of origin, sequenced in a study of delta chains in infants with herpesvirus infections. Reverse transcription of PBMC RNA used primers specific for the gamma and delta chains. TCRdb reprocessed the RT-PCR reads through CATT. The sample includes several hundred delta-chain clones, around 66% of them seen just once. This specimen was peripheral blood, taken at time point 3 of longitudinal follow-up. The receptors shown here come from a human donor who was a Ugandan infant, either HIV-exposed or HIV-unexposed (not recorded which).

The chain is built from TRDV2 and TRDJ1; 8 bases are a match to TRDD3. CDR1 is GEAIGNYY, CDR2 EKD, per germline. The CDR3 runs to 15 residues. Unmatched junction bases numbered 5, after V lost 3 bases and J lost 0 bases. The CDR3 region is CACDDILGDTDKLIF. For the CDR3, the DNA is TGTGCCTGTGACGACATACTGGGGGACACCGATAAACTCATCTTT.

In the case of this clone: One base separates it from a far larger clone, so it is likely a read error. The chain uses TRDV1 and TRDJ1, with D possibly being TRDD3 (9 bases). V was trimmed by 1 base and J by 1 base, leaving 43 bases between them. Per germline, CDR1 TSWWSYY and CDR2 QGS. The CDR3 extends over 26 amino acids. DNA for the CDR3: TGTGCTCTTGGGGAACCCTCTTGGCCTTCCTATCCGGTGGTGGTACTGGGGGACAAGGGCACCGATAAACTCATCTTT. Its protein is CALGEPSWPSYPVVVLGDKGTDKLIF.

Concerning this clone: This probably arose from a read error, given a far larger clone one base away. The chain uses TRDV2 and TRDJ1, with 9 positions matching TRDD3. There are 16 residues in the CDR3. J was trimmed by 1 base and V by 1 base; bases with no gene match: 6. Germline V gene lookup returns CDR1 GEAIGNYY and CDR2 EKD. CDR3 nucleotide sequence: TGTGCCTGTGACACACTGGGGGACCGCTGCACCGATAAACTCATCTTT. This translates into CACDTLGDRCTDKLIF.